This entry describes one T cell receptor (beta chain). TCRdb analysed the RT-PCR reads with MiXCR anew, one entry per CDR3 protein. There are about 960,000 distinct CDR3 sequences in the sample; under 20% occur only once, and roughly 6.4% lies in the top ten. The record originates from a study of patients and donors after allogeneic stem cell transplantation. In germline, CDR1 is MNHEY, CDR2 SVGAGI. This CDR3 contains 16 residues. V was pared by 0 bases and J by 5 bases, with 16 bases between. The chain joins TRBV6-5 to TRBJ2-5, with D perhaps being TRBD1 or TRBD2 (5 bases each). The clonotype originates from a human donor who was either an allogeneic HSCT recipient or a stem cell or donor lymphocyte infusion donor (not recorded which). It is not recorded whose cells these are; they may come from a transplant donor. Sequences were obtained from blood, either unsorted or a sorted T cell fraction (not recorded which). Here the CDR3 reads CASSYSGRGPGETQYF. CDR3 DNA: TGTGCCAGCAGTTACTCAGGTCGGGGACCTGGGGAGACCCAGTACTTC.